The T cell receptor (beta chain) under discussion was sequenced for a study of a mutant IDH1 vaccine in newly diagnosed glioma. Study-wide background: Initiation of the vaccine course occurred 4-6 weeks after radiotherapy alone, or alongside temozolomide cycles. Week 35 held visit V12, while week 47 held visit V13.

As for time point: week 35, safety follow-up. The vaccine gave 300 ug of a 20-mer mutant IDH1 peptide subcutaneously per dose. Remarks on this clone: Antigen: not known.

Trimming left V 1 base short and J 1 base short, with 10 bases between. From germline, CDR1 is MGHRA and CDR2 YSYEKL. The CDR3 is 16 residues long. Study-level results: Immune responses induced by the vaccine were seen in 93.3% of patients, spanning multiple MHC alleles.

Clones were sequenced by immunoSEQ multiplex PCR, and TCRdb holds only the in-frame ones, with some missing. Seen here are approximately 47,000 clones, approximately 90% observed once, and the top ten hold 5.7%. The TCR sequence derives from a woman aged 40 to 50 with glioma. The source was PBMCs, collected from a glioma patient whose treatment included an IDH1 peptide vaccine. V is TRBV4-1 and J is TRBJ2-2; tentatively, D is TRBD1 (5 bases). CDR3 DNA: TGCGCCAGCAGCCAAGTTGGGCAGGGGAACACCGGGGAGCTGTTTTTT. Its translation is CASSQVGQGNTGELFF.